One sample yielded the 8 T cell receptor beta chains listed below, sequenced in a study of blood T cell repertoires in COVID-19. Clones were read by immunoSEQ multiplex PCR, and TCRdb kept only the in-frame ones, dropping some. The data show about 240,000 clones, with 75% to 90% seen just once and approximately 8% held by the top ten. Sample: peripheral blood. The receptors stem from a woman aged 80 or over with COVID-19, enrolled during active disease.

V usage is TRBV12-5 and J usage is TRBJ2-7; no firm D call. CDR3 length equals 15 residues. V was pared by 7 bases and J by 0 bases, with 16 bases between. Germline-derived CDR1 and CDR2 are LGHNT and FRNRAP. CDR3: CASAPPRVRSYEQYF. The DNA for the CDR3 is TGTGCTAGTGCCCCCCCACGCGTACGCTCCTACGAGCAGTACTTC.

The chain combines TRBV2 with TRBJ1-1; a weak D match, TRBD1 (5 bases). The length of the CDR3 is 14 residues. Per the germline V gene, CDR1 is SNHLY and CDR2 is FYNNEI. V was cut by 7 bases and J by 0 bases, with 12 bases left in between. CDR3 DNA: TGTGCCAGCATTCGAAGGGGCGTGAACACTGAAGCTTTCTTT. Encoded protein: CASIRRGVNTEAFF. The variable domain in full, with the rest retrieved from reference TRBV2 and TRBJ1-1, is EPEVTQTPSHQVTQMGQEVILRCVPISNHLYFYWYRQILGQKVEFLVSFYNNEISEKSEIFDDQFSVERPDGSNFTLKIRSTKLEDSAMYFCASIRRGVNTEAFFGQGTRLTVV.

V is TRBV29-1 and J is TRBJ1-1; D unresolved. V was pared by 6 bases and J by 7 bases, with 15 bases between. Germline V lookup: CDR1 SQVTM, CDR2 ANQGSEA. The CDR3 length is 12 residues. In nucleotides, the CDR3 is TGCAGCGTAGGACTCCCGTTGGGTGAAGCTTTCTTT. Translation: CSVGLPLGEAFF.

The genes are TRBV6-5 and TRBJ2-7; D is undetermined. The length of the CDR3 is 13 residues. Between the trimmed V and J ends, which lost 6 bases and 2 bases, there was a span of 11 bases. Germline V CDR1 and CDR2: MNHEY, SVGAGI. CDR3 in amino acids: CASRPDWTYEQYF. CDR3 bases: TGTGCCAGCAGGCCCGACTGGACCTACGAGCAGTACTTC.

The V call is TRBV7-9, the J call TRBJ1-3, with 7 bases matching TRBD1. CDR1 is SEHNR and CDR2 is FQNEAQ in the germline V gene (reference sequence). V lost 4 bases and J lost 4; bases outside the gene matches: 4. The CDR3 extends over 14 amino acids. CDR3 protein: CASSYTGVGNTIYF. For the CDR3, the DNA is TGTGCCAGCAGCTATACAGGGGTCGGAAACACCATATATTTT.

The chain recombines TRBV6-5 with TRBJ1-2; no firm D call. Between the trimmed V and J ends, which lost 8 bases and 0 bases, there was a span of 10 bases. Germline values: CDR1 MNHEY, CDR2 SVGAGI. The CDR3 loop spans 13 amino acids. The CDR3 protein is CASHGRTNYGYTF. CDR3 nucleotide sequence: TGTGCCAGCCATGGCAGGACTAACTATGGCTACACCTTC.

V and J are TRBV5-4 and TRBJ2-5; possibly TRBD2 for D (5 bases). V dropped 0 bases and J dropped 5 bases, with 14 bases sitting between them. The CDR3 length is 15 residues. CDR1 is SGHNT and CDR2 is YYREEE in the germline V gene (reference sequence). The CDR3 protein is CASSLAAGSGETQYF. The CDR3 bases are TGTGCCAGCAGCTTGGCCGCCGGGTCGGGGGAGACCCAGTACTTC. Based on the CDR3 plus reference TRBV5-4 and TRBJ2-5, the full variable domain is ETGVTQSPTHLIKTRGQQVTLRCSSQSGHNTVSWYQQALGQGPQFIFQYYREEENGRGNFPPRFSGLQFPNYSSELNVNALELDDSALYLCASSLAAGSGETQYFGPGTRLLVL.

The chain links TRBV7-8 to TRBJ2-3, with D maybe TRBD1 (5 bases). Trimming pared 4 bases from V and 4 bases from J, leaving 9 bases between. The CDR3 runs 13 residues. From germline, CDR1 is SGHVS and CDR2 FQNEAQ. The chain's CDR3 is CASSSTEADTQYF. The CDR3, as DNA: TGTGCCAGCAGCTCGACAGAAGCAGATACGCAGTATTTT.